A single sample is the source of the 22 T cell receptor beta chains below, sequenced in a study of vaccination and CD4 T cells after COVID-19. The treatment is: approximately 11-day PBMC culture with coronavirus spike peptide pools or control peptides (ViraFEST assay). No antigens are known for them. Once obtained from cultured CD4+ T cells, the DNA was sequenced using the Oncomine TCR Beta short-read assay. TCRdb passed the PCR reads through MiXCR, listing each CDR3 protein once. The sample consists of about 21,000 distinct CDR3 sequences, approximately 67% of them appearing once. The sample in question was CD4+ T cells from blood, cultured in vitro, obtained before SARS-CoV-2 vaccination. The receptors stem from a human donor who received a COVID-19 vaccine.

The chain couples TRBV6-1 to TRBJ1-1; 10 nucleotides match TRBD1. The CDR3 contains 17 residues. V was pared by 5 bases and J by 5 bases, with 14 bases of the junction left unmatched. The germline V gene has CDR1 MNHNS and CDR2 SASEGT. The chain's CDR3 is CASSLQWDRGLWTEAFF. CDR3 sequence (DNA): TGTGCCAGCAGTCTACAGTGGGACAGGGGACTTTGGACTGAAGCTTTCTTT.

The chain has TRBV27 and TRBJ1-1; 7 bases align to TRBD1. V dropped 6 bases and J dropped 1; count of bases not matched to a gene: 5. The CDR3 sequence is 14 residues long. Germline CDR1 and CDR2: MNHEY and SMNVEV (reference sequence). As DNA, the CDR3 is TGTGCCAGCAGCTATAGACAGGGGAACACTGAAGCTTTCTTT. It codes for CASSYRQGNTEAFF.

The chain has TRBV10-3 and TRBJ1-2; D gene uncertain. This CDR3 contains 13 residues. From germline, CDR1 is ENHRY and CDR2 SYGVKD. The V gene lost 6 bases and the J gene lost 2 bases, with 10 bases spanning the gap. For the CDR3, the DNA is TGTGCCATCAGGGAAGACATCAACTATGGCTACACCTTC. This sequence encodes CAIREDINYGYTF.

The rearrangement joins TRBV12-3 or TRBV12-4 to TRBJ2-3; TRBD1 matches 7 bases. The length of the CDR3 is 16 residues. Unmatched junction bases numbered 9, after V lost 6 bases and J lost 0 bases. The CDR3 bases are TGTGCCAGCAGGTCGACAGGGCGATCTAGCACAGATACGCAGTATTTT. It encodes CASRSTGRSSTDTQYF.

V is TRBV20-1 and J is TRBJ1-1; no firm D call. This CDR3 is 14 amino acids long. CDR1 DFQATT and CDR2 SNEGSKA come from the germline V gene (reference sequence). The ends were cut back, 6 bases at V and 6 bases at J, with 20 bases in the middle. The CDR3: CSAPRGISDSEAFF. Here the CDR3 DNA reads TGCAGTGCCCCTCGCGGGATTAGTGACTCTGAAGCTTTCTTT.

The rearrangement links TRBV7-8 to TRBJ1-5; TRBD1 might be the D (5 bases). The CDR3 runs to 14 residues. Germline V gives CDR1 SGHVS, CDR2 FQNEAQ. The V gene lost 3 bases and the J gene lost 7 bases, with 13 bases spanning the gap. The CDR3 region has the DNA TGTGCCAGCAGCTTCGCGTGGGGCGGGCAGCCCCAGCATTTT. Its protein is CASSFAWGGQPQHF.

The table lists this clonotype with a count of one. J is TRBJ2-3 and V is TRBV7-3; 10 bases fit TRBD1. Germline V CDR1 and CDR2: SGHTA, FQGTGA. The V gene end was trimmed by 3 bases and the J gene end by 2 bases; junction bases not matched to a gene: 5. This CDR3 contains 16 residues. In nucleotides, the CDR3 is TGTGCCAGCAGCTTGCGGGGACAGGGGTTCACAGATACGCAGTATTTT. It specifies CASSLRGQGFTDTQYF.

This clonotype showed up just once. The chain uses TRBV6-1 and TRBJ2-5; perhaps TRBD2 as D (7 bases). Germline-derived CDR1 and CDR2 are MNHNS and SASEGT. The V end was cut by 5 bases, the J end by 3 bases, with 22 bases between. This CDR3 comprises 17 residues. Here the CDR3 DNA reads TGTGCCAGCAGTAAGGCCGTGAGGTGGGGGGGCGAAGAGACCCAGTACTTC. Translated, it gives CASSKAVRWGGEETQYF.

Only a few counts were recorded for this clonotype. This chain uses TRBV25-1 with TRBJ1-2, with D possibly matching TRBD1 (6 bases). Germline V gives CDR1 MGHDK, CDR2 SYGVNS. Trimming removed 6 bases at V and 4 bases at J, with 21 bases between. The CDR3 extends over 16 amino acids. Here the CDR3 reads CASSQGKGEFGYGYTF. The CDR3 region has the DNA TGTGCCAGCAGCCAAGGGAAGGGGGAATTCGGCTATGGCTACACCTTC.

The genes are TRBV6-5 and TRBJ1-1; no firm D call. CDR3 length equals 13 residues. V dropped 0 bases and J dropped 5 bases, with 7 bases sitting between them. Looked up from germline, CDR1 is MNHEY and CDR2 is SVGAGI. CDR3 DNA sequence: TGTGCCAGCAGTTACTCGGAGGGAACTGAAGCTTTCTTT. Translating it yields CASSYSEGTEAFF.

J is TRBJ2-7 and V is TRBV30; 9 nucleotides align to TRBD2. Per the germline V gene, CDR1 is GTSNPN and CDR2 is SVGIG (reference sequence). This CDR3 is 13 amino acids long. J gave up 4 bases and V 2 bases, and 3 bases lay outside the gene matches. The CDR3 region is CAWSKTSGYEQYF. CDR3 nucleotide sequence: TGTGCCTGGAGTAAAACTAGCGGGTACGAGCAGTACTTC.

The chain combines TRBV24-1 with TRBJ1-1; D remains unclear. CDR1 and CDR2 (germline): KGHDR, SFDVKD. The CDR3 length is 16 residues. Trimming took 1 base from V and 1 from J, leaving 12 bases between them. In DNA, the CDR3 is TGTGCCACCAGTGATTTACACACTAAGGCGAACACTGAAGCTTTCTTT. Translation gives CATSDLHTKANTEAFF.

This clonotype has a handful of counts. The gene calls are TRBV27 and TRBJ2-5; D call uncertain. The V end was cut by 2 bases, the J end by 2 bases, with 12 bases between. CDR3 length: 15 amino acids. CDR1 and CDR2 from the germline V gene are MNHEY and SMNVEV (reference sequence). CDR3 amino acids: CASSLRRTIQETQYF. The CDR3 coding sequence is TGTGCCAGCAGTTTAAGACGGACGATTCAAGAGACCCAGTACTTC.

This clonotype came up a few times. The chain carries TRBV21-1 and TRBJ1-1; whether TRBD1, the table's D call, matches the DNA was not checked. TRBV21-1 is assigned pseudogene status. This CDR3 comprises 16 residues. This CDR3 reads CASRLVGQGMNTEAFF. CDR3 DNA sequence: TGTGCCAGCAGGTTGGTGGGGCAGGGCATGAACACTGAAGCTTTCTTT.

The V call is TRBV30, the J call TRBJ1-6; no firm D call. Germline V lookup: CDR1 GTSNPN, CDR2 SVGIG (reference sequence). V lost 0 bases and J 9 bases, leaving 9 bases between the germline ends. This CDR3 comprises 13 residues. The CDR3 region is CAWSVRTPSPLHF. The CDR3 DNA reads as TGTGCCTGGAGTGTACGGACCCCTTCACCCCTCCACTTT.

The genes are TRBV20-1 and TRBJ2-5, with D possibly being TRBD1 (5 bases). Germline lookup yields CDR1 DFQATT and CDR2 SNEGSKA (reference sequence). V was shortened by 4 bases and J by 5 bases, with 11 bases between the two germline ends. The CDR3 runs 12 residues. The CDR3 protein is CSAIQGWETQYF. The CDR3 bases are TGCAGTGCTATTCAGGGTTGGGAGACCCAGTACTTC.

The rearrangement links TRBV11-3 to TRBJ1-1; D is possibly TRBD1 (6 bases). The germline gives CDR1 SGHNT, CDR2 YENEEA. The CDR3 is 15 amino acids. V lost 1 base, J lost 2 bases, and 11 bases lay in between. The CDR3 region is CASSLGGTLNTEAFF. The CDR3 DNA follows: TGTGCCAGCAGCTTAGGTGGGACACTTAACACTGAAGCTTTCTTT.

By proportion, this clonotype is medium-sized. This chain joins TRBV27 and TRBJ1-1; TRBD1 might be the D (5 bases). The CDR3 extends over 12 amino acids. V was shortened by 6 bases and J by 10 bases, with 15 bases between the two germline ends. Germline assignment: CDR1 MNHEY and CDR2 SMNVEV (reference sequence). This CDR3 is CASRGRPGGAFF. In nucleotides, the CDR3 is TGTGCCAGCAGAGGAAGACCGGGGGGAGCTTTCTTT.

This sequence joins TRBV25-1 and TRBJ2-7; 8 bases line up with TRBD1. The V segment lost 5 bases and the J segment 3 bases; nucleotides outside the gene matches: 6. The CDR3 totals 14 residues. Germline values: CDR1 MGHDK, CDR2 SYGVNS. DNA for the CDR3: TGTGCCAGCAGTTGGGCAACAGGGGGCTACGAGCAGTACTTC. This sequence encodes CASSWATGGYEQYF.

This clonotype was detected once. The chain joins TRBV7-6 to TRBJ2-5, with TRBD1 matching 7 bases. V lost 3 bases to trimming and J lost 1 base; unmatched junction nucleotides: 2. Germline loops: CDR1 SGHVS, CDR2 FNYEAQ. The CDR3 loop spans 14 amino acids. DNA for the CDR3: TGTGCCAGCAGCTTTTCAGGGGGCCAAGAGACCCAGTACTTC. Protein sequence: CASSFSGGQETQYF.

This chain joins TRBV20-1 and TRBJ2-1, with a tentative D call TRBD2 (5 bases). Germline assignment: CDR1 DFQATT and CDR2 SNEGSKA (reference sequence). The V gene lost 7 bases and the J gene lost 9 bases, with 13 bases spanning the gap. This CDR3 region has 11 residues. CDR3 region: CSVDGVSEQFF. DNA for the CDR3: TGCAGTGTGGACGGGGTATCTGAGCAGTTCTTC.

In this sample, this clonotype turned up a few times. The chain links TRBV6-1 to TRBJ1-2; 7 nucleotides align to TRBD1. Germline CDR1 is MNHNS and CDR2 is SASEGT. V lost 2 bases and J lost 2; bases outside the gene matches: 8. This CDR3 spans 16 amino acids. The CDR3 is CASSEYPGQKNYGYTF. CDR3 nucleotides: TGTGCCAGCAGTGAATATCCGGGACAGAAGAACTATGGCTACACCTTC.